This record covers a single T cell receptor (beta chain). Its antigen is currently unknown. Losses at the gene ends were 1 base for V and 4 bases for J; bases not matched to a gene: 8. Germline loops: CDR1 MNHEY, CDR2 SMNVEV (reference sequence). The CDR3 covers 17 residues. The source of the sample is a study of T-cell memory formation after mild COVID-19. Study details: TCR clustering was largely donor specific.

Points from the study as a whole: Those CD4+ clones that contracted were mainly in CM and EM (CD8+ ones in EMRA).

Sample barcodes and UMIs were carried by the TCR alpha and TCR beta cDNA libraries that 5'RACE generated with constant-segment primers. TCRdb reanalysed the 5' RACE reads using MiXCR and keeps one entry per CDR3 protein. The sample has around 500,000 distinct CDR3 sequences, roughly 18% seen once; the top ten hold roughly 12%. This sequence originates from an adult woman who had mild COVID-19 (a few samples of this study predate the infection). Cell type and time point are not known. The V call is TRBV27, the J call TRBJ2-5, with 11 bases matching TRBD2. The sequenced material came from PBMCs or a T cell subset sorted from them (not recorded which). In nucleotides, the CDR3 is TGTGCCAGCAGTTTATTCGCGACTAGCGGGGTTCGAGAGACCCAGTACTTC. It yields the protein CASSLFATSGVRETQYF.